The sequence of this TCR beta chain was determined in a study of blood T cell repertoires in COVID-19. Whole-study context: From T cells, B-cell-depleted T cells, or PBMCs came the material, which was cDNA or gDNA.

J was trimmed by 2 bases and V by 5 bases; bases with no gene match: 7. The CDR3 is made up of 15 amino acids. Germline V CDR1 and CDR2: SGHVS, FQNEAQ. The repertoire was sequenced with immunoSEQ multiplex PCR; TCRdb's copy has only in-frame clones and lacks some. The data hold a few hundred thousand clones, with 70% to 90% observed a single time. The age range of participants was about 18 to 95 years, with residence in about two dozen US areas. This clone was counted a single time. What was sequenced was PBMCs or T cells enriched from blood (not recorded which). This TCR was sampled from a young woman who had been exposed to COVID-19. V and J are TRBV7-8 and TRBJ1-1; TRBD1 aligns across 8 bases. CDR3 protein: CASSTRTGSNTEAFF. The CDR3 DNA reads TGTGCCAGCAGCACCCGGACAGGGTCAAACACTGAAGCTTTCTTT. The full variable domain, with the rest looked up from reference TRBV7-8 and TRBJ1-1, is GAGVSQSPRYKVAKRGQDVALRCDPISGHVSLFWYQQALGQGPEFLTYFQNEAQLDKSGLPSDRFFAERPEGSVSTLKIQRTQQEDSAVYLCASSTRTGSNTEAFFGQGTRLTVV.